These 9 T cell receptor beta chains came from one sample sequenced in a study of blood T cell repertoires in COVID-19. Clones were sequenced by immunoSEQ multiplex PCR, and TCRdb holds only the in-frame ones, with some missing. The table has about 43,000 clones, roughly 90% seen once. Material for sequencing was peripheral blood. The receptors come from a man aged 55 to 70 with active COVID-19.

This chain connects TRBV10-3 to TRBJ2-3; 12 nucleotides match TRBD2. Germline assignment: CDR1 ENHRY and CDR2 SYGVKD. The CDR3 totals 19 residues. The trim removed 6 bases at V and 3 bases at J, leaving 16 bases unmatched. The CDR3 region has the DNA TGTGCCATCAGCGACCAGACCGGGCTAGCGGGAGGGCGAACAGATACGCAGTATTTT. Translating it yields CAISDQTGLAGGRTDTQYF.

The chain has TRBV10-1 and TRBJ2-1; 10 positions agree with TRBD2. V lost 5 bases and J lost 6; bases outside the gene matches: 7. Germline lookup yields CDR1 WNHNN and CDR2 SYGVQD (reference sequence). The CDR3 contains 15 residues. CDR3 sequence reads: CASSYGAGGPNEQFF. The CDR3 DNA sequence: TGCGCCAGCAGTTACGGAGCGGGAGGGCCCAATGAGCAGTTCTTC.

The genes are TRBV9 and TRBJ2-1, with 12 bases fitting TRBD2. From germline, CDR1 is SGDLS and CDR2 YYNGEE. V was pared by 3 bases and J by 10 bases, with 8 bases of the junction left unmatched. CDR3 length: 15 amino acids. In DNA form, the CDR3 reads TGTGCCAGCAGCGCGACTAGCGGGAGATCTGGGGAGCAGTTCTTC. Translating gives CASSATSGRSGEQFF.

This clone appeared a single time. The CDR3 protein is CASSPGLAGPPYDTQYF. The CDR3 DNA is TGCGCCAGCAGCCCCGGACTAGCGGGACCCCCATATGATACGCAGTATTTT. The genes are TRBV4-3 and TRBJ2-3; 12 positions agree with TRBD2. CDR1 and CDR2 from the germline V gene are LGHNA and YSLEER. V gave up 4 bases and J gave up 6 bases; unmatched junction bases: 11. The CDR3 loop spans 17 amino acids.

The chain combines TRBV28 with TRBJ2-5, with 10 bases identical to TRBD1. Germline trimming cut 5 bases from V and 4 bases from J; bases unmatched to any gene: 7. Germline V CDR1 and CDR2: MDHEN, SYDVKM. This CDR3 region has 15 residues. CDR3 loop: CASSMTGGNSETQYF. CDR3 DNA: TGTGCCAGCAGTATGACAGGGGGCAACTCAGAGACCCAGTACTTC.

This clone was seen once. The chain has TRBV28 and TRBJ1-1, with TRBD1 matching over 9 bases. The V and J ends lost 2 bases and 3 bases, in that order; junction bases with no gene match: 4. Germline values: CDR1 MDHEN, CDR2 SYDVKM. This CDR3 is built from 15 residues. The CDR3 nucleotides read TGTGCCAGCAGTTTACCTTGGACAGGGGACACTGAAGCTTTCTTT. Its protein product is CASSLPWTGDTEAFF. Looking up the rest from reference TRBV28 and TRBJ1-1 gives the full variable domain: DVKVTQSSRYLVKRTGEKVFLECVQDMDHENMFWYRQDPGLGLRLIYFSYDVKMKEKGDIPEGYSVSREKKERFSLILESASTNQTSMYLCASSLPWTGDTEAFFGQGTRLTVV.

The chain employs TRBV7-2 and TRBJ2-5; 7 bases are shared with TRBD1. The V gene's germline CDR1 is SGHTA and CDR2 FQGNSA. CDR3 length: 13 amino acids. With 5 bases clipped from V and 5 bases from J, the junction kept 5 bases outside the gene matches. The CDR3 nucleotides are TGTGCCAGCAGCGGGACAGCCTCCGAGACCCAGTACTTC. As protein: CASSGTASETQYF.

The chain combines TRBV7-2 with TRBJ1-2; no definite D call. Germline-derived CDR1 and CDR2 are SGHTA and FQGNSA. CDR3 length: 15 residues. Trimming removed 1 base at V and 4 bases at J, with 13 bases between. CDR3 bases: TGTGCCAGCAGCTTAGGGGGAGGGTCCGCCTATGGCTACACCTTC. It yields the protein CASSLGGGSAYGYTF.

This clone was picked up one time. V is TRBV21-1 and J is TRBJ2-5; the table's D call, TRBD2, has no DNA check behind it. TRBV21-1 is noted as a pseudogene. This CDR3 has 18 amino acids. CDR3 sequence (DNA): TGTGCCATTAAACAACGACCAGCAAGGAGTTCGTACCAAGAGACCCAGTACTTC. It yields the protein CAIKQRPARSSYQETQYF.